This T cell receptor beta chain was sequenced in a study of T-cell reconstitution after alpha-beta-depleted transplantation in children. Using unique molecular identifiers, the investigators prepared the TCRbeta library. TCRdb re-derived calls from the PCR reads in MiXCR, one entry per CDR3 protein. Found here are hundreds of thousands of distinct CDR3 sequences, approximately 17% of them singletons; the top ten hold 0.9% to 1.2%. V lost 8 bases, J lost 5 bases, and 6 bases lay in between. Germline V gene lookup returns CDR1 SEHNR and CDR2 FQNEAQ (reference sequence). The CDR3 has 10 residues. The sample was PBMCs from the stem cell graft donor, taken from the stem cell graft. This sequence originates from a human donor who donated a stem cell graft to a child with acute myeloid leukemia. The genes are TRBV7-9 and TRBJ2-5; D gene ambiguous. CDR3 sequence: CASASETQYF. Here the CDR3 DNA reads TGTGCCAGCGCCTCGGAGACCCAGTACTTC.